The T cell receptor beta chain under discussion was sequenced for a study of cytomegalovirus exposure and HLA in healthy donors. With 60 Vbeta and 13 Jbeta primers, the PCR was carried out. How the authors handled the data: Later reanalysis found about 80 million unique TCR beta chains, roughly 10 million of them shared. The method was immunoSEQ multiplex PCR; TCRdb's version includes in-frame clones alone and lacks a portion of them. V and J calls and clone size are copied from that table; D and trimming were computed from the DNA. The sample includes over 100,000 clones, around 80% seen only once; the top ten take roughly 23%. Sequenced input: PBMCs. This clonotype was sampled from a man in his thirties or forties in good health and CMV-seropositive.

The CDR3 DNA sequence: TGTGCCAGCAGGGTACAGGGGAACTCCTACGAGCAGTACTTC. Its translation is CASRVQGNSYEQYF. The rearrangement joins TRBV2 to TRBJ2-7; 7 bases align to TRBD1. This CDR3 contains 14 residues. Germline assignment: CDR1 SNHLY and CDR2 FYNNEI. V was pared by 6 bases and J by 0 bases, with 5 bases of the junction left unmatched.